This T cell receptor beta chain was found in a study of blood T cell repertoires in COVID-19 (dated by TCRdb to the early 2020s). In terms of the full investigation: The collaborator samples originated in the United States, Italy and Spain and spanned the acute and convalescent phases of COVID-19. The material from the prospective study consisted of cDNA or gDNA derived from T cells, B-cell-depleted T cells, or PBMCs. Subjects who had been exposed to COVID-19, were actively infected with it, or had recovered from it provided the deeply sampled blood TCRbeta repertoires that made up the dataset. The repertoires were released in a freely available public database meant as a resource for research on the immune response to SARS-CoV-2. Samples came from the ongoing ImmuneRACE study (first 160 participants) plus 1,254 subjects from 6 global collaborators. Sample metadata almost always included a de-identified subject ID, COVID-19 status, age in years and sex. Where available, HLA class I and class II types were taken from metadata supplied by the sample provider and were not determined by assay-based typing. Paper-wide results and their limitations: Clinical and demographic metadata were provided uncurated, with the amount varying by source and participant.

Each collaborating institution followed its own protocols to collect whole blood in K2EDTA tubes. For TCRbeta analysis, collaborator samples were shipped as frozen whole blood, as isolated PBMCs, or as DNA extracted from either sample type. TCRbeta CDR3 regions were amplified from genomic DNA using the immunoSEQ Assay, a bias-controlled multiplex PCR. Processing in the source paper ran as follows. The number of nucleated cells in each sample was estimated by amplification of reference gene primers within the assay. To quantify the absolute abundance of each unique TCRbeta CDR3 rearrangement, sequence reads were collapsed and filtered. For each sample, productive Simpson clonality was calculated as the square root of Simpson's diversity index over productive rearrangements. The table was pulled from immuneACCESS by TCRdb, which kept in-frame rearrangements only. Such tables lose some clones; where checked, under half of the loss comes from unresolved V genes, and the rest has no known cause. V and J calls and clone size are copied from that table; D and trimming were computed from the DNA. The sample profile shows roughly 24,000 clones; approximately 80% of them were found once. Around 16% of the sample is held by the ten biggest clonotypes.

CDR1 MNHEY and CDR2 SVGAGI were looked up in the germline V gene. Trimming takes 6 bases from V and 7 bases from J, and the germline ends sit 12 bases apart. Reading from cysteine to phenylalanine, the CDR3 counts 12 amino acids. Only the CDR3 portion is preserved as DNA: 36 bases, with reading frame beginning at the first base. Turning to this clone: The clone's antigen remains unknown. Base-call qualities are not available, and no considerably larger clone is one nucleotide away.

The sample taken for sequencing was peripheral blood. The chain joins TRBV6-5 to TRBJ1-1; no D gene can be assigned with confidence. This TCR was recovered from an elderly man with active or convalescent COVID-19. The DNA sequence reads TGTGCCAGCAGGGTGGGAGCCTTTGAAGCTTTCTTT. Translated, it gives CASRVGAFEAFF.